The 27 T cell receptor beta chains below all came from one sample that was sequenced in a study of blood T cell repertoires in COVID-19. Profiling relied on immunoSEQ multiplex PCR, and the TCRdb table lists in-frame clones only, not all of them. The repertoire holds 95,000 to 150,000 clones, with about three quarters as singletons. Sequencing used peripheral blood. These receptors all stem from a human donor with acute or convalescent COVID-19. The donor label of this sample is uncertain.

The CDR3 protein is CASSSPGTVNYGYTF. CDR3 nucleotides: TGTGCCAGCAGTTCACCAGGGACAGTTAACTATGGCTACACCTTC. The rearrangement joins TRBV6-5 to TRBJ1-2; 7 bases are shared with TRBD1. V shed 4 bases and J 1 base; nucleotides not matched to a gene: 6. This CDR3 is built from 15 residues. Germline V gives CDR1 MNHEY, CDR2 SVGAGI.

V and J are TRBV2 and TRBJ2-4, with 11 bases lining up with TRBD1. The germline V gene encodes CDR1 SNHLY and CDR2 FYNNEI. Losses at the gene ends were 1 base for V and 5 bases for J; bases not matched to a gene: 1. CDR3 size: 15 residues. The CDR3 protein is CASSEEGQGENIQYF. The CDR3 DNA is TGTGCCAGCAGTGAAGAGGGACAGGGGGAAAACATTCAGTACTTC.

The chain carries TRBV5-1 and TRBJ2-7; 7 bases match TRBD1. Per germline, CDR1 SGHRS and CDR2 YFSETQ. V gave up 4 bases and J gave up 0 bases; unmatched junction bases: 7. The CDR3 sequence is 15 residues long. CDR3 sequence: CASSHRGRYSYEQYV. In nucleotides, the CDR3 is TGCGCCAGCAGCCACAGGGGAAGATACTCCTACGAGCAGTACGTC.

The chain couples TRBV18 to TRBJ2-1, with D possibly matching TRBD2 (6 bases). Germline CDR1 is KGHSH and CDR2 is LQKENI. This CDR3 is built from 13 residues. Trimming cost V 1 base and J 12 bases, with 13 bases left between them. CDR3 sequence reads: CASSPQGDSGQFF. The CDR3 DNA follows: TGTGCCAGCTCACCACAAGGGGACTCGGGGCAGTTCTTC. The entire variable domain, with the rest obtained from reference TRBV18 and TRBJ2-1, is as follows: NAGVMQNPRHLVRRRGQEARLRCSPMKGHSHVYWYRQLPEEGLKFMVYLQKENIIDESGMPKERFSAEFPKEGPSILRIQQVVRGDSAAYFCASSPQGDSGQFFGPGTRLTVL.

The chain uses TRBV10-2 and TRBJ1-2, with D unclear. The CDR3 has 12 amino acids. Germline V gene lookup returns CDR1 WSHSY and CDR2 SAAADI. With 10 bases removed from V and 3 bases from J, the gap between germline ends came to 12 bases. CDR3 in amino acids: CATLRDDYGYTF. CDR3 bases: TGCGCCACCCTGAGGGATGACTATGGCTACACCTTC.

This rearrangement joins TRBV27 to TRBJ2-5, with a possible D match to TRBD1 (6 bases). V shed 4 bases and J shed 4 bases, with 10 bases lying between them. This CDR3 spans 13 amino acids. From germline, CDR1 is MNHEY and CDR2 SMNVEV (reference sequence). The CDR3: CASSSRGGETQYF. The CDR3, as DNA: TGTGCCAGCAGTTCCAGGGGCGGAGAGACCCAGTACTTC.

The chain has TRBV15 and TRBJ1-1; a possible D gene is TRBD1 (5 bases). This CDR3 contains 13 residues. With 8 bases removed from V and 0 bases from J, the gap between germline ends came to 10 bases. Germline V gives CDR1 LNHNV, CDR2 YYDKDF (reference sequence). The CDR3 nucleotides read TGTGCCACCGGGGCCTCCTTGAACACTGAAGCTTTCTTT. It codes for CATGASLNTEAFF.

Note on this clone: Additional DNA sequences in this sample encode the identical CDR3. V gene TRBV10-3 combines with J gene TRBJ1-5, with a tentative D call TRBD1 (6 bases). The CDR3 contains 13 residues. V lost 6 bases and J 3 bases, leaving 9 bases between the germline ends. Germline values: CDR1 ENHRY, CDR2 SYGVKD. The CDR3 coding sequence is TGTGCCATCAGCCGGGACAACAATCAGCCCCAGCATTTT. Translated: CAISRDNNQPQHF.

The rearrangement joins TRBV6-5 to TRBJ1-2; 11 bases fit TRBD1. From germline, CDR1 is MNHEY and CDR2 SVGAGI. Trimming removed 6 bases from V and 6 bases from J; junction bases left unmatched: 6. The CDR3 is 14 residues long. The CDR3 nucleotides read TGTGCCAGCAGAGCCGGACAGGGGGCCCATGGCTACACCTTC. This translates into CASRAGQGAHGYTF.

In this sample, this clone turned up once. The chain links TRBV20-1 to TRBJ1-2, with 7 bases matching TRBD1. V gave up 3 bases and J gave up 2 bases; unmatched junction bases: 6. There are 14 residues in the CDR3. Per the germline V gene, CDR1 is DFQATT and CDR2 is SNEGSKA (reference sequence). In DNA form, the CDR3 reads TGCAGTGCTAGTACCGAACAGGGGAACTATGGCTACACCTTC. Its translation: CSASTEQGNYGYTF.

CDR3 loop: CASSGLGGGEKLFF. CDR3 bases: TGTGCCAGCAGCGGCCTTGGGGGGGGAGAAAAACTGTTTTTT. This chain connects TRBV11-2 to TRBJ1-4; TRBD1 might be the D (5 bases). V was cut by 5 bases and J by 8 bases, with 15 bases left in between. CDR1 is SGHAT and CDR2 is FQNNGV in the germline V gene. The CDR3 is 14 residues long.

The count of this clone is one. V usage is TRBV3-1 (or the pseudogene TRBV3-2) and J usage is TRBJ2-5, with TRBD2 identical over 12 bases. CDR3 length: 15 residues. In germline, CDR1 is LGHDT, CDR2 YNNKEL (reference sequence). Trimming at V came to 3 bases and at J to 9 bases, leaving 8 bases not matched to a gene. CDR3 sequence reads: CASSHPSGGVGSQYF. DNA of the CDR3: TGTGCCAGCAGCCACCCTAGCGGGGGGGTGGGGTCCCAGTACTTC.

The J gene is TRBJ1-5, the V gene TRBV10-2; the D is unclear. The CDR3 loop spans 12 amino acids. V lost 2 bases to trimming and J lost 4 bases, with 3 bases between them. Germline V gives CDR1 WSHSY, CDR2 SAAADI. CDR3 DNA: TGCGCCAGCAGTGAGCCAAATCAGCCCCAGCATTTT. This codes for CASSEPNQPQHF.

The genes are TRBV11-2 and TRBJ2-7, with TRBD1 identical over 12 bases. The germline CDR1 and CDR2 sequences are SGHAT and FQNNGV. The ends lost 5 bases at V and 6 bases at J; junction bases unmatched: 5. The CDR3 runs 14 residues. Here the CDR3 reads CASSRGTGGGEQYV. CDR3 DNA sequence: TGTGCCAGCAGCCGGGGGACAGGGGGCGGCGAGCAGTACGTC.

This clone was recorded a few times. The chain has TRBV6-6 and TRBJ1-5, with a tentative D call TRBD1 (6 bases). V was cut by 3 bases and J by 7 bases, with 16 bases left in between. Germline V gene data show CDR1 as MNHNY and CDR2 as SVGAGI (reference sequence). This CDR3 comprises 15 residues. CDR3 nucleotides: TGTGCCAGCAGTTATGGCGGGGGCGGAAGACAGCCCCAGCATTTT. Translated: CASSYGGGGRQPQHF.

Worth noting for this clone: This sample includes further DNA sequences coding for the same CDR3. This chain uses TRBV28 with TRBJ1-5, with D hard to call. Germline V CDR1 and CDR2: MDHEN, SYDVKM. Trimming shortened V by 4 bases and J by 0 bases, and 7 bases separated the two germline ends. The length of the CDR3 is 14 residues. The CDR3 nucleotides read TGTGCCAGCAGTTCGGGAGGTAGCAATCAGCCCCAGCATTTT. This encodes CASSSGGSNQPQHF.

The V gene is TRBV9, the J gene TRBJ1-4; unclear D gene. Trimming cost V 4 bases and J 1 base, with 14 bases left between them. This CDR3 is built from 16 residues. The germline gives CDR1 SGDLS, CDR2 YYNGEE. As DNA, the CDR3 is TGTGCCAGCAGCCCCCACCCGGTCGAAACTAATGAAAAACTGTTTTTT. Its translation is CASSPHPVETNEKLFF.

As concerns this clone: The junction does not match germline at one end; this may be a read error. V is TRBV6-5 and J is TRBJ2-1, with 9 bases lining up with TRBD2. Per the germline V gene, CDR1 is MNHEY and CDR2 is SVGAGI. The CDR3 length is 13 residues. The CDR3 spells CATCGGAYDEQFF. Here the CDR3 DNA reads TGTGCTACTTGCGGGGGGGCCTACGATGAGCAGTTCTTC.

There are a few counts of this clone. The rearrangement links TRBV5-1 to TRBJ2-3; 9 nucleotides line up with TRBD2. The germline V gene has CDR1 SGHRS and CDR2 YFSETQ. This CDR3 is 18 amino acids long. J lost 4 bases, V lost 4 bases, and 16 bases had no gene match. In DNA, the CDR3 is TGCGCCAGCAGCCCCAGCGGGGGTAGCGGGGGTCTGGCAGATACGCAGTATTTT. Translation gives CASSPSGGSGGLADTQYF.

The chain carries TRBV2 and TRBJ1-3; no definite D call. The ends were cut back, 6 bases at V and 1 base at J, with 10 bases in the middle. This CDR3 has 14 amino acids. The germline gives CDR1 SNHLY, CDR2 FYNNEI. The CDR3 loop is CASSPARSGNTIYF. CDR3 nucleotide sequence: TGTGCCAGCAGCCCCGCCCGGTCTGGAAACACCATATATTTT. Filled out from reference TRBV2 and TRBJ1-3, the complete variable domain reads EPEVTQTPSHQVTQMGQEVILRCVPISNHLYFYWYRQILGQKVEFLVSFYNNEISEKSEIFDDQFSVERPDGSNFTLKIRSTKLEDSAMYFCASSPARSGNTIYFGEGSWLTVV.

The CDR3 sequence: CASWSAGPLAGYTQYF. In DNA, the CDR3 is TGTGCCAGTTGGAGCGCGGGGCCCCTAGCAGGTTATACGCAGTATTTT. The chain employs TRBV27 and TRBJ2-3, with a possible D match to TRBD2 (6 bases). V was pared by 9 bases and J by 7 bases, with 26 bases between. The CDR3 covers 16 residues. The germline V gene has CDR1 MNHEY and CDR2 SMNVEV (reference sequence).

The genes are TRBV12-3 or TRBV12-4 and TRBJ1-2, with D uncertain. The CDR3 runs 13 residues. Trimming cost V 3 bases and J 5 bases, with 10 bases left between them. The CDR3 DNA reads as TGTGCCAGCAGTTTGTCAACGGTATATGGCTACACCTTC. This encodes CASSLSTVYGYTF.

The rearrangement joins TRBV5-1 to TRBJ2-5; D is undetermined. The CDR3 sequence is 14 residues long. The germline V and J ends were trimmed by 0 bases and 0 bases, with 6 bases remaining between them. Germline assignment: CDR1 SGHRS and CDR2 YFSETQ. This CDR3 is CASSLASNQETQYF. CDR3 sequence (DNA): TGCGCCAGCAGCTTGGCCAGTAACCAAGAGACCCAGTACTTC.

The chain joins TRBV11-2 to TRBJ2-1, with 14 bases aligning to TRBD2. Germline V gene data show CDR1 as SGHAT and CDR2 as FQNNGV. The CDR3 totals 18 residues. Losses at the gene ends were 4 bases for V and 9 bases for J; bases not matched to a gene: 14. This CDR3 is CASSSVRTSGGPRGEQFF. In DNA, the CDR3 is TGTGCCAGCAGCTCCGTGAGGACTAGCGGGGGGCCCCGGGGTGAGCAGTTCTTC. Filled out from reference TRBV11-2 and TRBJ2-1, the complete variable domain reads EAGVAQSPRYKIIEKRQSVAFWCNPISGHATLYWYQQILGQGPKLLIQFQNNGVVDDSQLPKDRFSAERLKGVDSTLKIQPAKLEDSAVYLCASSSVRTSGGPRGEQFFGPGTRLTVL.

In DNA form, the CDR3 reads TGTGCCAGCAGCCACAAACAGGGGGCGGGCGCAGATACGCAGTATTTT. Translating it yields CASSHKQGAGADTQYF. This chain joins TRBV5-4 and TRBJ2-3; 9 nucleotides match TRBD1. This CDR3 region has 16 residues. Trimming took 4 bases from V and 4 from J; bases not matched to a gene: 10. Germline values: CDR1 SGHNT, CDR2 YYREEE (reference sequence).

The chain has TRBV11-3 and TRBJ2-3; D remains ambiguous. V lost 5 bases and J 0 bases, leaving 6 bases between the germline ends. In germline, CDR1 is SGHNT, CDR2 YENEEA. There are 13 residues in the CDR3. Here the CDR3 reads CASSGDSTDTQYF. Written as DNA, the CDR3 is TGTGCCAGCAGCGGAGATAGCACAGATACGCAGTATTTT.

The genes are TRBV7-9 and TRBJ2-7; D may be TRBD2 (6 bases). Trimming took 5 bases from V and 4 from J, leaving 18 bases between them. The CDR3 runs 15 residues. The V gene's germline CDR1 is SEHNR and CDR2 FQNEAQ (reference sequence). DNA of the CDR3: TGTGCCAGCAGCCATTTCGGGACGCGGGGTTACGAGCAGTACTTC. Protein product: CASSHFGTRGYEQYF.